The sample holds many counts of the clone carrying this T cell receptor (beta chain). Its antigen is unknown. The sample belongs to a study of T-cell reconstitution after alpha-beta-depleted transplantation in children. Points from the study as a whole: One year post-transplant, T-cell counts and diversity were largely derived from T cells produced anew. Reported findings indicate that, about two months after transplant, alpha-beta T cells came from several hundred expanded clones, which were derived from non-depleted graft cells. Day-60 TCRbeta diversity that was high in some patients was derived from surviving recipient T cells and thymic progenitors.

TCRbeta library preparation incorporated unique molecular identifiers. One entry per CDR3 protein results from TCRdb running MiXCR on the PCR reads. The repertoire has around 440,000 distinct CDR3 sequences, 10% of them found once; the top ten carry around 2%. Trimming removed 0 bases from V and 5 bases from J, with 17 bases in between. Germline CDR1 and CDR2: SGHVS and FQNEAQ. There are 17 residues in the CDR3. This clonotype was obtained from a child under 10 years old with inherited bone marrow failure, due to receive a stem cell transplant. The source material was PBMCs, sampled before TCRalphabeta/CD19-depleted stem cell transplant. The chain uses TRBV7-8 and TRBJ2-1, with D perhaps TRBD1 or TRBD2 (6 bases each). The CDR3 nucleotides are TGTGCCAGCAGCTTAGCGCTAAGGGGGGCGGGTCACAATGAGCAGTTCTTC. Translation: CASSLALRGAGHNEQFF.